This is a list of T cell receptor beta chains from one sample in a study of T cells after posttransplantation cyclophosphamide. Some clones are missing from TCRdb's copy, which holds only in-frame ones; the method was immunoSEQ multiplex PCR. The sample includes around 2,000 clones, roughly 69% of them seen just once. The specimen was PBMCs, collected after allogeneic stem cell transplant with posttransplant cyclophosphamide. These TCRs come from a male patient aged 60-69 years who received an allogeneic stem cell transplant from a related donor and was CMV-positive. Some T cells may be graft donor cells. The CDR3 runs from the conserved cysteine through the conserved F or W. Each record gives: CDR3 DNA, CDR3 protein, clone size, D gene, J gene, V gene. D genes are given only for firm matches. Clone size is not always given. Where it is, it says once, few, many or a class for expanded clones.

TGTGCCAGCAGCTTAGCGAAGTGGTTTTCTAGGATGGACACTGAAGCTTTCTTT,CASSLAKWFSRMDTEAFF,-,-,TRBJ1-1,TRBV7-9
TGCGCCAGCAGCTTGGCCGGTTGGGAGACCCAGTACTTC,CASSLAGWETQYF,-,-,TRBJ2-5,TRBV5-1
TGCGCCAGCAGCCCGTCTACAGGGAGCAATCAGCCCCAGCATTTT,CASSPSTGSNQPQHF,-,-,TRBJ1-5,TRBV4-1
TGTGCCAGCAGCTTAACGCCAGGGACTGAAGCTTTCTTT,CASSLTPGTEAFF,once,-,TRBJ1-1,TRBV7-3
TGCGCCAGCAGCCCGCTTGGACTAGCGGGATTCACAGATACGCAGTATTTT,CASSPLGLAGFTDTQYF,once,TRBD2,TRBJ2-3,TRBV4-1
TGTGCCACCAGCAGAGTTTTAGCGGACCCGGGGGAGACCCAGTACTTC,CATSRVLADPGETQYF,-,-,TRBJ2-5,TRBV15
TGTGCCAGCAGCCAATACAGGGGGTCTTCGGAGACCCAGTACTTC,CASSQYRGSSETQYF,-,TRBD1,TRBJ2-5,TRBV14
TGTGCCAGCAGTGTACCCAGACCCCACCGTGGCGGGACCTACGAGCAGTACTTC,CASSVPRPHRGGTYEQYF,-,-,TRBJ2-7,TRBV6-1
TGCGCCAGCAGCCAAATAGGACTAGCGGGATCCTCAAAGGAGACCCAGTACTTC,CASSQIGLAGSSKETQYF,-,TRBD2,TRBJ2-5,TRBV4-1
TGTGCCAGCAGTGAAGCGCTTCTAGCGGGGGAACAAGAGACCCAGTACTTC,CASSEALLAGEQETQYF,-,TRBD2,TRBJ2-5,TRBV2
TGTGCCAGCCTCAGGGTGTCTGAAGCTTTCTTT,CASLRVSEAFF,-,-,TRBJ1-1,TRBV6-6
TGTGCCAGCTCACCCCAGGACAGGGGAAGAGATACGCAGTATTTT,CASSPQDRGRDTQYF,-,TRBD1,TRBJ2-3,TRBV18
TGTGCCAGCAGCCTAACAGGGGTCAGTAATTCACCCCTCCACTTT,CASSLTGVSNSPLHF,-,TRBD1,TRBJ1-6,TRBV28
TGTGCCAGTAGCCGCCGTGCTACAGCTTCCTACGAGCAGTACTTC,CASSRRATASYEQYF,-,-,TRBJ2-7,TRBV19
TGTGCCAGCAGTTTAAGGGGCAGGGGTGAACGGTTCTTT,CASSLRGRGERFF,-,-,TRBJ1-1,TRBV27
TGCGCCAGCAGTGACGAAGGGGGCGCAACCCAGTACTTC,CASSDEGGATQYF,once,TRBD1,TRBJ2-5,TRBV10-2
TGTGCCAGCAGCCAAGAGACTAGCGGGACATACGAGCAGTACTTC,CASSQETSGTYEQYF,-,TRBD2,TRBJ2-7,TRBV4-2
TGTGCCGGCAGGTCGGGGTCCCACGAGCAGTACTTC,CAGRSGSHEQYF,-,-,TRBJ2-7,TRBV2
TGTGCCAGCAGCGTAGGGTGGGGGGACTTCTATGGCTACACCTTC,CASSVGWGDFYGYTF,-,-,TRBJ1-2,TRBV9
TGTGCCACGGGCCAATCGGGGGCGGGAGACCCCACAGATACGCAGTATTTT,CATGQSGAGDPTDTQYF,-,-,TRBJ2-3,TRBV10-3
TGCGCCAGCAGCTTGGGGCAGGGGGCGGGAGATACGCAGTATTTT,CASSLGQGAGDTQYF,-,TRBD1,TRBJ2-3,TRBV5-1
TGTGCCAGCAGAGTTAACAGGGGCCCCTGGCCCCAGCATTTT,CASRVNRGPWPQHF,-,TRBD1,TRBJ1-5,TRBV2
TGTGCCAGCAGCGTTTCTTACGAGCAGTACTTC,CASSVSYEQYF,few,-,TRBJ2-7,TRBV6-5
TGCGCCAGCAGCCTTACAGTGTGGTCTGAAGCTTTCTTT,CASSLTVWSEAFF,few,-,TRBJ1-1,TRBV4-1
TGTGCCAGCAGTCAAAACAGGGGTGATACTGAAGCTTTCTTT,CASSQNRGDTEAFF,few,TRBD1,TRBJ1-1,TRBV27
TGCGCCAGCAGCCAAGATCCGGGGGAGAACACCGAAGCTTTCTTT,CASSQDPGENTEAFF,-,-,TRBJ1-1,TRBV4-3
TGTGCTAGTGGTTATCGCCAGGTTTCTGAAGCTTTCTTT,CASGYRQVSEAFF,-,-,TRBJ1-1,TRBV12-5
TGTGCCAGCAGTCAAAACAGGGGTGATACTGAAGCTTTCTTT,CASSQNRGDTEAFF,few,TRBD1,TRBJ1-1,TRBV9
TGTGCCACCAGCTCCCTACCACTAGCGGGGACAGATACGCAGTATTTT,CATSSLPLAGTDTQYF,-,TRBD2,TRBJ2-3,TRBV15
TGCGCCAGCACAGGGGTCGGACTAGTTGCAAATGAGCAGTTCTTC,CASTGVGLVANEQFF,-,-,TRBJ2-1,TRBV5-1
TGTGCCAGCAGCGTCCCTCGGGACAGGGGATCTGGGGCCAACGTCCTGACTTTC,CASSVPRDRGSGANVLTF,-,TRBD1,TRBJ2-6,TRBV9